This TCR beta chain was captured by sequencing in a study of cytomegalovirus exposure and HLA in healthy donors. General observations from the study: The authors enumerated 164 TCR beta chains as linked to cytomegalovirus. Under in vitro conditions, a few CMV-associated chains were confirmed as specific for CMV antigens. In the roughly 130 validation repertoires, a later analysis found that first-cohort TCR clusters tended to co-occur.

Comments on this clone: No antigen is known for it.

The donors were in the approximately 120-subject validation cohort; that cohort was separate from the approximately 700-subject first cohort. The assay was immunoSEQ multiplex PCR, and TCRdb's table has in-frame clones only and misses some. The data hold more than 85,000 clones, with approximately 95% observed a single time. The CDR3 has 11 amino acids. V was cut by 7 bases and J by 9 bases, with 10 bases left in between. Germline CDR1 reads MDHEN; CDR2 reads SYDVKM. The TCR was taken from a woman aged 25 to 39 in good health and CMV-seropositive. V and J are TRBV28 and TRBJ1-3; no clear D. The sample taken for sequencing was PBMCs. Here the CDR3 DNA reads TGTGCCAGCACCTTTGGAGTCACCATATATTTT. Amino acid sequence: CASTFGVTIYF.